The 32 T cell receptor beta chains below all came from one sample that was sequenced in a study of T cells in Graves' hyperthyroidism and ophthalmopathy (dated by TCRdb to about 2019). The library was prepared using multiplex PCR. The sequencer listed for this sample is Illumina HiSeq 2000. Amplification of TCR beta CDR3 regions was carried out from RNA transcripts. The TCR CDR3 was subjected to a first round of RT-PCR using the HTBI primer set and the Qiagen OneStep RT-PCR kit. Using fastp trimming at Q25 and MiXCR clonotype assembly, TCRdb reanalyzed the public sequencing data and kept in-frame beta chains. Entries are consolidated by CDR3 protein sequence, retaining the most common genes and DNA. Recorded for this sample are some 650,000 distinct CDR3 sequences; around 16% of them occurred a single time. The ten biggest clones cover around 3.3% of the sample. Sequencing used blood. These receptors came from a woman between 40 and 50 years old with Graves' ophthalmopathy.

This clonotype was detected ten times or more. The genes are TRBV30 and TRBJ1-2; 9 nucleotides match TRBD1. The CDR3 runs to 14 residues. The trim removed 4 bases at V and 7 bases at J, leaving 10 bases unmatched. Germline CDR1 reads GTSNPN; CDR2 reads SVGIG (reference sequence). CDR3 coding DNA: TGTGCCTGGATTTCCGGGGACAGGGTCTCTGGCTACACCTTC. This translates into CAWISGDRVSGYTF.

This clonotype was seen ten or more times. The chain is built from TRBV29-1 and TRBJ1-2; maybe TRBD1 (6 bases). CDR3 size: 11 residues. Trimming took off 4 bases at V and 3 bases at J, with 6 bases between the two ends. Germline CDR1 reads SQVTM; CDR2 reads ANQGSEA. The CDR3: CSVAGDYGYTF. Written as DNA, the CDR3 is TGCAGCGTTGCAGGGGACTATGGCTACACCTTC.

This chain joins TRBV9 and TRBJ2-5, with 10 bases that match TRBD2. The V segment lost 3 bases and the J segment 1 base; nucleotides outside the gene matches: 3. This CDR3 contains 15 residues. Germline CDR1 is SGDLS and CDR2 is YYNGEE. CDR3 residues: CASSGLAGSQETQYF. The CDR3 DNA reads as TGTGCCAGCAGCGGACTAGCGGGTTCCCAAGAGACCCAGTACTTC.

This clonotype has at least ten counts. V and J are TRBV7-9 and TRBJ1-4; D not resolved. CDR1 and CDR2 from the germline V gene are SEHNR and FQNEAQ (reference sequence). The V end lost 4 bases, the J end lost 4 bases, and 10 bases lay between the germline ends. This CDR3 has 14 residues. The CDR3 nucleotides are TGTGCCAGCAGCTCGACGGGAGGTAATGAAAAACTGTTTTTT. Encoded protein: CASSSTGGNEKLFF.

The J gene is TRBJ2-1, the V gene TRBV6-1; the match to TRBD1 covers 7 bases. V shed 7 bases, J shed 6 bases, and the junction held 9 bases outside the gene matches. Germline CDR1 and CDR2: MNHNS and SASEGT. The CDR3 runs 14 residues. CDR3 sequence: CASNPRQGRNEQFF. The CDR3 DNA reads TGTGCCAGCAACCCGAGACAGGGTCGCAATGAGCAGTTCTTC.

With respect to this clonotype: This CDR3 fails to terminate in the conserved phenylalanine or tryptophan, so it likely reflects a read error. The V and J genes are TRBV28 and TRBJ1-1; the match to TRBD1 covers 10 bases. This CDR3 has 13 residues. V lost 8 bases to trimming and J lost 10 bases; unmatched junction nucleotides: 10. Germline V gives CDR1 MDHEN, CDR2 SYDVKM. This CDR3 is CASCPGQGFGAFL. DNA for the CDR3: TGTGCCAGCTGTCCGGGACAGGGGTTTGGAGCTTTCCTT.

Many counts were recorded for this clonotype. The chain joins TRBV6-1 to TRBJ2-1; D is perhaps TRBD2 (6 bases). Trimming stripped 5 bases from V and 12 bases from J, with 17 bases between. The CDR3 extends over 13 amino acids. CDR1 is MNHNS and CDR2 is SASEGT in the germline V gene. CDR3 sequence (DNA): TGTGCCAGCAGTTTGGACCAAGGGACTGGGCAGTTCTTC. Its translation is CASSLDQGTGQFF.

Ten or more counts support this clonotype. The CDR3 protein is CASSSDGNTEAFF. The CDR3 nucleotides are TGTGCCAGCAGCTCTGACGGGAACACTGAAGCTTTCTTT. The rearrangement uses TRBV7-9 and TRBJ1-1; D is ambiguous. Germline V gives CDR1 SEHNR, CDR2 FQNEAQ (reference sequence). Trimming removed 4 bases at V and 1 base at J, with 7 bases between. There are 13 residues in the CDR3.

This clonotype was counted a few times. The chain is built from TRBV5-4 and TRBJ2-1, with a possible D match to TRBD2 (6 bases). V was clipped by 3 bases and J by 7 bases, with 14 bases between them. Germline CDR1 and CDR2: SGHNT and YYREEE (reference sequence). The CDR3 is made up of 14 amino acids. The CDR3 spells CASSSWGGKNEQFF. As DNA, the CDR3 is TGTGCCAGCAGCTCCTGGGGAGGCAAAAATGAGCAGTTCTTC.

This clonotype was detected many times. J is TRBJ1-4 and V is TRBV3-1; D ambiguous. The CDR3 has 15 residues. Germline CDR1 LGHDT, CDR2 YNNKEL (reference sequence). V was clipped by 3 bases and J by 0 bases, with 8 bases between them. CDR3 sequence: CASSQNIATNEKLFF. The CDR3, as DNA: TGTGCCAGCAGCCAGAACATAGCAACTAATGAAAAACTGTTTTTT.

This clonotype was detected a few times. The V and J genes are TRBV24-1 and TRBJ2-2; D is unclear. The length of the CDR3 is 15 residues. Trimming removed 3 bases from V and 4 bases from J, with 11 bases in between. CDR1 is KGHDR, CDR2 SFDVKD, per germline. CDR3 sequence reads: CATSDPVVGTGELFF. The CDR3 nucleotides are TGTGCCACCAGTGATCCGGTAGTGGGCACCGGGGAGCTGTTTTTT.

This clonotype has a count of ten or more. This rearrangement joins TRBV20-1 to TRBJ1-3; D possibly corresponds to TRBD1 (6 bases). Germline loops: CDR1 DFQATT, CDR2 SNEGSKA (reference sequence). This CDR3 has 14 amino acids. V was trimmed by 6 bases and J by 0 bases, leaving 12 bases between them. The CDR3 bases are TGCAGTGCCCCCGACAGGACCTCTGGAAACACCATATATTTT. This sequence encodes CSAPDRTSGNTIYF.

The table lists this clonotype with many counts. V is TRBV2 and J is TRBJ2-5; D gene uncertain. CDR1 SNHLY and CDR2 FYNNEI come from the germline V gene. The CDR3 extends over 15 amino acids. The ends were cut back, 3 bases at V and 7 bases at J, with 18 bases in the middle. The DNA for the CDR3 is TGTGCCAGCAGTGATGGCTATAGCACCGGCCGGACCCAGTACTTC. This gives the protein CASSDGYSTGRTQYF. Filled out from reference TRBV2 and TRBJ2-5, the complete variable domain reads EPEVTQTPSHQVTQMGQEVILRCVPISNHLYFYWYRQILGQKVEFLVSFYNNEISEKSEIFDDQFSVERPDGSNFTLKIRSTKLEDSAMYFCASSDGYSTGRTQYFGPGTRLLVL.

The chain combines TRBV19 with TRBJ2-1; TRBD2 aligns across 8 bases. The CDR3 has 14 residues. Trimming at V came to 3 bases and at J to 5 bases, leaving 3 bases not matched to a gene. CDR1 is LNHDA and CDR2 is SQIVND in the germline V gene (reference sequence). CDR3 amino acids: CASSIGLANNEQFF. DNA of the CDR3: TGTGCCAGTAGTATCGGACTAGCTAACAATGAGCAGTTCTTC. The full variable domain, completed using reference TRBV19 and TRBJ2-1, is DGGITQSPKYLFRKEGQNVTLSCEQNLNHDAMYWYRQDPGQGLRLIYYSQIVNDFQKGDIAEGYSVSREKKESFPLTVTSAQKNPTAFYLCASSIGLANNEQFFGPGTRLTVL.

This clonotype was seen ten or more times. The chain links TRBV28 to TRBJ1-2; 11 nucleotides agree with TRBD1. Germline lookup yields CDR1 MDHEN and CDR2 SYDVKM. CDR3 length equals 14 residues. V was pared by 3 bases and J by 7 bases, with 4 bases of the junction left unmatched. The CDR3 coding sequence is TGTGCCAGCAGTTTCTGGACAGGGGGCGGTGGCTACACCTTC. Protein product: CASSFWTGGGGYTF.

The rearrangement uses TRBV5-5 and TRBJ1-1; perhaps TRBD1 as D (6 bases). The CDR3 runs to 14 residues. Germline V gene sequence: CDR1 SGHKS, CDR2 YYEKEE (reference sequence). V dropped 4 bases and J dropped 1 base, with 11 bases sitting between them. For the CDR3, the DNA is TGTGCCAGCAGCAACGCACAGGGGAACACTGAAGCTTTCTTT. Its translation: CASSNAQGNTEAFF.

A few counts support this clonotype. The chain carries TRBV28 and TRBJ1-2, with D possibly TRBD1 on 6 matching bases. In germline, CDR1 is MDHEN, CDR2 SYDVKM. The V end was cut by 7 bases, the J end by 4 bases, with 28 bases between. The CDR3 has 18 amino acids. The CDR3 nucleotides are TGTGCCAGCATTTCCAGTTTCGAAGGATCAGGGGCGGGCTATGGCTACACCTTC. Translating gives CASISSFEGSGAGYGYTF.

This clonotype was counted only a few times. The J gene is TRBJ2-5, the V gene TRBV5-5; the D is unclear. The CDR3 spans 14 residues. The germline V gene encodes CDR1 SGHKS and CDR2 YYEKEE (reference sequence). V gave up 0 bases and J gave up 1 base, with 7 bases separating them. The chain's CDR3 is CASSLEWVQETQYF. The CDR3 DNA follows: TGTGCCAGCAGCTTGGAATGGGTCCAAGAGACCCAGTACTTC.

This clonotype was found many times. The CDR3 loop is CASSEAYGYTF. CDR3 nucleotides: TGTGCCAGCAGTGAGGCCTATGGCTACACCTTC. This chain uses TRBV2 with TRBJ1-2; no reliable D call. This CDR3 comprises 11 residues. V was cut by 3 bases and J by 4 bases, with 3 bases left in between. CDR1 SNHLY and CDR2 FYNNEI come from the germline V gene.

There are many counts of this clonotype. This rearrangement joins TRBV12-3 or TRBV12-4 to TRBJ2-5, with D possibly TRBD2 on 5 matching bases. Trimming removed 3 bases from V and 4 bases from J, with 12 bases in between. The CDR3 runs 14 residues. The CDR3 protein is CASSLLAMSETQYF. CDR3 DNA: TGTGCCAGCAGTTTGTTAGCGATGTCAGAGACCCAGTACTTC.

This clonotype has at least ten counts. For the CDR3, the DNA is TGTGCCAGCTCACCACCGGAAGCTAGGGAAAAACTGTTTTTT. It encodes CASSPPEAREKLFF. V and J are TRBV18 and TRBJ1-4; D is unresolved. CDR3 length equals 14 residues. Germline values: CDR1 KGHSH, CDR2 LQKENI. The V end was cut by 0 bases, the J end by 8 bases, with 10 bases between.

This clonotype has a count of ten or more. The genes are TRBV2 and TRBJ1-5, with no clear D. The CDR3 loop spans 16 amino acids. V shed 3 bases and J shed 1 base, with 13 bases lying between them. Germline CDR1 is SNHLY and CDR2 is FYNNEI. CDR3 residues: CASSDLANRSNQPQHF. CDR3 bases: TGTGCCAGCAGTGATTTGGCTAACCGGAGCAATCAGCCCCAGCATTTT.

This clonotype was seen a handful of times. The CDR3 DNA is TGTGCCATCAGTGGAGCGACGGGGGAGACCCAGTACTTC. It is translated as CAISGATGETQYF. The V gene is TRBV10-3, the J gene TRBJ2-5; perhaps TRBD2 as D (5 bases). The CDR3 loop spans 13 amino acids. Trimming pared 4 bases from V and 5 bases from J, leaving 11 bases between. Germline V CDR1 and CDR2: ENHRY, SYGVKD.

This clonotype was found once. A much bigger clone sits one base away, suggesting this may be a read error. CDR3 sequence (DNA): TGCAGTGCTAGTGAACACCTGAACGCTGAAGCTTTCTTT. This encodes CSASEHLNAEAFF. This rearrangement joins TRBV20-1 to TRBJ1-1, with unresolved D. The CDR3 runs to 13 residues. CDR1 and CDR2 from the germline V gene are DFQATT and SNEGSKA (reference sequence).

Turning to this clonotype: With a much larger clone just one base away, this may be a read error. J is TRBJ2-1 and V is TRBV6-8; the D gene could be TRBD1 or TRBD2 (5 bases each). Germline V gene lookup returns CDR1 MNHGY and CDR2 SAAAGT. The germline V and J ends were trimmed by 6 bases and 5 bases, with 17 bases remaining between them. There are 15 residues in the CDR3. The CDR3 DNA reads TGTGCCAGCAGGGGGGAGAGGGGTGGGGACAATGAGCAGTTCTTC. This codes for CASRGERGGDNEQFF.

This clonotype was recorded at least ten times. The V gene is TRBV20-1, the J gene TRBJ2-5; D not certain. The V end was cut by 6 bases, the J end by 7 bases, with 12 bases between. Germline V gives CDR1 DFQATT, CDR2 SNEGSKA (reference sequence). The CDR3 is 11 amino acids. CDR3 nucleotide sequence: TGCAGTGCGGGAAATTCGCGGACCCAGTACTTC. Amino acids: CSAGNSRTQYF.

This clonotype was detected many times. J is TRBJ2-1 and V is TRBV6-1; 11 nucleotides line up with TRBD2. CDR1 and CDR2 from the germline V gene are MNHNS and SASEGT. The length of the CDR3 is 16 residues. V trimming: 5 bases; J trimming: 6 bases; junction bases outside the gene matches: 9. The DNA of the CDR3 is TGTGCCAGCAGTTTTCATAGCGGGGGGGCGGGCAATGAGCAGTTCTTC. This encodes CASSFHSGGAGNEQFF.

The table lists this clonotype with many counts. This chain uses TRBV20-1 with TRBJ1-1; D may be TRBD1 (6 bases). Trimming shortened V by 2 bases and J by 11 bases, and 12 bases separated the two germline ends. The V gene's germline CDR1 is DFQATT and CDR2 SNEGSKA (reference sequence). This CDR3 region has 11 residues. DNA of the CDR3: TGCAGTGCTAGATTCGGACAGACCGCTTTCTTT. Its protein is CSARFGQTAFF.

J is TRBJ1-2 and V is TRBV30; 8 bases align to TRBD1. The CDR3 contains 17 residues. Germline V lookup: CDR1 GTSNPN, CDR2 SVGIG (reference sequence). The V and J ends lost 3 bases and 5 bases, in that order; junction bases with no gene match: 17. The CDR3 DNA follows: TGTGCCTGGAGAAGACTCGGGACAGGCGGAGATTCTTATGGCTACACCTTC. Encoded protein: CAWRRLGTGGDSYGYTF. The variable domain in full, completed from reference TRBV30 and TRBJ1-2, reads SQTIHQWPATLVQPVGSPLSLECTVEGTSNPNLYWYRQAAGRGLQLLFYSVGIGQISSEVPQNLSASRPQDRQFILSSKKLLLSDSGFYLCAWRRLGTGGDSYGYTFGSGTRLTVV.

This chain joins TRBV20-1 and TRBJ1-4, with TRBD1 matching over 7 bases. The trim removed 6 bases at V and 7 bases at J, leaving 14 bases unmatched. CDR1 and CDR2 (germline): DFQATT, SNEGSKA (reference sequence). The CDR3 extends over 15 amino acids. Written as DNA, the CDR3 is TGCAGTGCCATAGGAGCGGGACAGATAGCTGAAAAACTGTTTTTT. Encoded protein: CSAIGAGQIAEKLFF.

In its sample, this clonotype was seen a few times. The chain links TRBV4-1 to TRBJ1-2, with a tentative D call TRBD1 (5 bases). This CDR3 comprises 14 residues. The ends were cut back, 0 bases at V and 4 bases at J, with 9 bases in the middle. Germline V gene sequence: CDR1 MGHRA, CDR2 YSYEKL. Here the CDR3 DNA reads TGCGCCAGCAGCCAAGAGTCCGGGACCTATGGCTACACCTTC. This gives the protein CASSQESGTYGYTF.

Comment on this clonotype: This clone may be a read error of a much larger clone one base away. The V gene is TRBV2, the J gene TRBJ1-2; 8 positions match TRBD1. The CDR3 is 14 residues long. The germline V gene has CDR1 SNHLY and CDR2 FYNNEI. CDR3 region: CASIGDRGGYGCTF. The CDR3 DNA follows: TGTGCCAGCATAGGAGACAGGGGTGGCTATGGCTGCACCTTC.